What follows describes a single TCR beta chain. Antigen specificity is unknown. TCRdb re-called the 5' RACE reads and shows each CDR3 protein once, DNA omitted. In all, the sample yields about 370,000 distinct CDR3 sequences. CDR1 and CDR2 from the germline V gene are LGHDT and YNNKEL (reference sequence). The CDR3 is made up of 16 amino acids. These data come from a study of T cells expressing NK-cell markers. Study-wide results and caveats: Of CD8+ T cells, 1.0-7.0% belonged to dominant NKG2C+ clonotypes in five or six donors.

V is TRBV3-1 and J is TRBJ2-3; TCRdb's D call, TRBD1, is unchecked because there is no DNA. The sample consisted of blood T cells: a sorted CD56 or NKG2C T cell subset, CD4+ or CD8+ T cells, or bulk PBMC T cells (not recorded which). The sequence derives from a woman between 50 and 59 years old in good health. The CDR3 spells CASSPPRGIGTDTQYF.